The clone carrying this TCR beta chain was detected only a few times. Antigen specificity is unknown. There were TCR beta CDR3 regions amplified from RNA transcripts. The TCR CDR3 was amplified in a first-round RT-PCR using the HTBI primer set. Using its own MiXCR run on the multiplex PCR reads, TCRdb lists one record per CDR3 protein. The repertoire holds hundreds of thousands of distinct CDR3 sequences, with nearly 45% as singletons. Looked up from germline, CDR1 is SGHRS and CDR2 is YFSETQ. This CDR3 has 15 residues. Trimming removed 4 bases at V and 2 bases at J, with 15 bases between. This sample is drawn from a study of T cells in Graves' hyperthyroidism and ophthalmopathy. Findings and limits, study-wide: A model of 13 V-J pairs discriminated ophthalmopathy from stable hyperthyroidism.

The chain has TRBV5-1 and TRBJ1-1; D perhaps matches TRBD1 (6 bases). This TCR came from an adult man with Graves' disease, either hyperthyroidism or ophthalmopathy (not recorded which). The sample was peripheral blood or thyroid tissue (not recorded which). Here the CDR3 reads CASSHGRGANTEAFF. CDR3 in DNA: TGCGCCAGCAGCCACGGTAGGGGGGCCAACACTGAAGCTTTCTTT.